The sequence of this T cell receptor beta chain was determined in a study of blood T cell repertoires in COVID-19. The CDR3 is 16 residues long. V dropped 1 base and J dropped 2 bases, with 14 bases sitting between them. From germline, CDR1 is KGHSH and CDR2 LQKENI. This study enrolled people aged about 18 to 100 from around 25 US geographic areas. Symptom resolution, clearance, or two negative PCRs marked donors in Cohort 3 as recovered. Per the original methods: Estimation of nucleated cell counts was performed using reference gene primer amplification. Repertoires were generated with immunoSEQ multiplex PCR, while TCRdb's copy carries only in-frame clones and drops some. V, J and clone size are taken as reported in that table, and D and trimming were inferred from the DNA itself. The table records under 250,000 clones, approximately 83% of them present only once.

This clonotype originated in a woman between 55 and 75 years old who had recovered from COVID-19. This rearrangement joins TRBV18 to TRBJ1-1; possible D gene TRBD1, 5 bases. The sequencing input was PBMCs or T cells enriched from blood (not recorded which). Here the CDR3 reads CASSPQLNGQNTEAFF. The CDR3 DNA reads as TGTGCCAGCTCACCACAGCTCAACGGACAAAACACTGAAGCTTTCTTT. The variable domain in full, completed from reference TRBV18 and TRBJ1-1, reads NAGVMQNPRHLVRRRGQEARLRCSPMKGHSHVYWYRQLPEEGLKFMVYLQKENIIDESGMPKERFSAEFPKEGPSILRIQQVVRGDSAAYFCASSPQLNGQNTEAFFGQGTRLTVV.